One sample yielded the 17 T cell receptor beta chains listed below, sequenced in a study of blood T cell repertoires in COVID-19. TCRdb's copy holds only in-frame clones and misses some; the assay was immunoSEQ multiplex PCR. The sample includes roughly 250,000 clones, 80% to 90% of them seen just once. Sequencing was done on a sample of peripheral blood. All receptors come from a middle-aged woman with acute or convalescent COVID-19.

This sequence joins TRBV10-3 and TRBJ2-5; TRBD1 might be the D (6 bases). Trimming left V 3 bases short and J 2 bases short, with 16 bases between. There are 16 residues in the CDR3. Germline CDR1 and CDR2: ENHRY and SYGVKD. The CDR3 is CAISDSEQGDQETQYF. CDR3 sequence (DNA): TGTGCCATCAGTGATTCGGAACAGGGAGATCAAGAGACCCAGTACTTC.

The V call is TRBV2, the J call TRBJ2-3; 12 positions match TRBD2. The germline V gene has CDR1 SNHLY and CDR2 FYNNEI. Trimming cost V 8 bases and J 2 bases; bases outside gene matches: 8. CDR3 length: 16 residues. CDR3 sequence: CASQSLAGGFTDTQYF. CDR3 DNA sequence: TGTGCCAGCCAGAGCCTAGCGGGGGGGTTCACAGATACGCAGTATTTT.

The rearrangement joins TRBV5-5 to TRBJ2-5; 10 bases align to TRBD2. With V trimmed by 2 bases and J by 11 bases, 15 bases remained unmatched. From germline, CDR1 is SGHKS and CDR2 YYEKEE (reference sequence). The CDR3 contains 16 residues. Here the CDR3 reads CASSFTGTSATSVQYF. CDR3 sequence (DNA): TGTGCCAGCAGCTTTACCGGGACTAGCGCCACGAGTGTTCAGTACTTC. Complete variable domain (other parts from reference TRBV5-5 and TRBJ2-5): DAGVTQSPTHLIKTRGQQVTLRCSPISGHKSVSWYQQVLGQGPQFIFQYYEKEERGRGNFPDRFSARQFPNYSSELNVNALLLGDSALYLCASSFTGTSATSVQYFGPGTRLLVL.

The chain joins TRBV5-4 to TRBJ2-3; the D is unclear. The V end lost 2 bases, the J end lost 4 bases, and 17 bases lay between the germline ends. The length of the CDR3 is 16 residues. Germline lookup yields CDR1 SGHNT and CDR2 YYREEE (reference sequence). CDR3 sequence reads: CASSLMLGTAADTQYF. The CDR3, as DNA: TGTGCCAGCAGCTTAATGTTAGGTACAGCAGCAGATACGCAGTATTTT.

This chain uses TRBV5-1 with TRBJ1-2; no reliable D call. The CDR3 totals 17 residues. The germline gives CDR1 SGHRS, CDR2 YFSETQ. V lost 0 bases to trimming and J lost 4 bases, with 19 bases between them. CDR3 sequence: CASSLAIWLRSAYGYTF. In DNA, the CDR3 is TGCGCCAGCAGCTTGGCTATATGGTTAAGGAGCGCCTATGGCTACACCTTC.

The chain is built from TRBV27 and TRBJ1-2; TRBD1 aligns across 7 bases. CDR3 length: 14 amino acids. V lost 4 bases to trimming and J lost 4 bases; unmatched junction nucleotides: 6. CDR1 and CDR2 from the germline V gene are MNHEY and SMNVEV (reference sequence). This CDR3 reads CASSSGTAFYGYTF. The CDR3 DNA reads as TGTGCCAGCAGTTCAGGGACAGCTTTCTATGGCTACACCTTC.

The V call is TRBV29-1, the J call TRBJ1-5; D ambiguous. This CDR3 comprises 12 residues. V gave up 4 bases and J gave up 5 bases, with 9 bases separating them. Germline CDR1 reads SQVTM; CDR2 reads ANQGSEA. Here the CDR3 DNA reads TGCAGCGTTGTACAGCCTCATCAGCCCCAGCATTTT. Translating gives CSVVQPHQPQHF.

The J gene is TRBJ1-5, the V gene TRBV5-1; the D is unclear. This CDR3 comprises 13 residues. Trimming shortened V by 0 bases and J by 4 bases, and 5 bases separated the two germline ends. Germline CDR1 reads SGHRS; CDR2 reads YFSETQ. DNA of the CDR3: TGCGCCAGCAGCTTGGGAGTGAATCAGCCCCAGCATTTT. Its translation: CASSLGVNQPQHF.

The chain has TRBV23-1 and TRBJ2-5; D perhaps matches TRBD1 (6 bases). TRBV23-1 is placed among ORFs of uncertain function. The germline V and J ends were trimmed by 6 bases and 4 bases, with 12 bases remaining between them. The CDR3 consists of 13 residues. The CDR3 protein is CASRTTGPETQYF. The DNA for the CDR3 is TGCGCCAGCAGAACAACAGGGCCAGAGACCCAGTACTTC.

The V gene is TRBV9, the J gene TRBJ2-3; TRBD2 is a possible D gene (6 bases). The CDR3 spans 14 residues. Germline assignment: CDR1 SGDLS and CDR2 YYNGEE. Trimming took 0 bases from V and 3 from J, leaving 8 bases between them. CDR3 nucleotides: TGTGCCAGCAGCGTAGGGACTACTACAGATACGCAGTATTTT. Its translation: CASSVGTTTDTQYF.

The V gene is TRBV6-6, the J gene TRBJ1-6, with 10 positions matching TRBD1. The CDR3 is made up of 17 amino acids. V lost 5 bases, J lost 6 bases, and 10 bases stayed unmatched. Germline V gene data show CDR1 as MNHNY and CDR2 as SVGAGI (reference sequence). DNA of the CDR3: TGTGCCAGCAGTCAGATGACAGGGGGCGAGGGTAATTCACCCCTCCACTTT. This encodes CASSQMTGGEGNSPLHF.

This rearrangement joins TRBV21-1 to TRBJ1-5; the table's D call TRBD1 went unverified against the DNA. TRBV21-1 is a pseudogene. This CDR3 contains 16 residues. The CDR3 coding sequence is TGTGCCAGCAGCAAAGGGGACAGGGACGGCAATCAGCCCCAGCATTTT. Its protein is CASSKGDRDGNQPQHF.

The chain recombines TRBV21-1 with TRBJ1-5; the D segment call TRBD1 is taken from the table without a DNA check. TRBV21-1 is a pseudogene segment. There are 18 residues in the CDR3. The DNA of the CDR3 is TGTGCCAGCAGCTTCACGAGGACAGTTTTTAATAGCAATCAGCCCCAGCATTTT. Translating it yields CASSFTRTVFNSNQPQHF.

For the CDR3, the DNA is TGTGCCAGCAGTGACGGGGGGGTCAACTATGGCTACACCTTC. Amino acids: CASSDGGVNYGYTF. This chain connects TRBV6-4 to TRBJ1-2; D is perhaps TRBD1 (5 bases). The CDR3 is 14 residues long. Trimming removed 2 bases at V and 2 bases at J, with 9 bases between. The V gene's germline CDR1 is MRHNA and CDR2 SNTAGT.

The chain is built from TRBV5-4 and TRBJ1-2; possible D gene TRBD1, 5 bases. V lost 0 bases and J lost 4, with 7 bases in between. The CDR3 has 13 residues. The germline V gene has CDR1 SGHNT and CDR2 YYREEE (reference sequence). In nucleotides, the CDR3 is TGTGCCAGCAGCTTGGAGGGGCCCTATGGCTACACCTTC. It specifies CASSLEGPYGYTF.

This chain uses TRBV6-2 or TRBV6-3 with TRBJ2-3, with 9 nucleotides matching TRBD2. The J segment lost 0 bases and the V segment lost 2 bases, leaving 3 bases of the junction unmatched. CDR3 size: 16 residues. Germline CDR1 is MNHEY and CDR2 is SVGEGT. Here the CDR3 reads CASSYVAGVSTDTQYF. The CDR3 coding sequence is TGTGCCAGCAGTTACGTAGCGGGGGTCAGCACAGATACGCAGTATTTT.

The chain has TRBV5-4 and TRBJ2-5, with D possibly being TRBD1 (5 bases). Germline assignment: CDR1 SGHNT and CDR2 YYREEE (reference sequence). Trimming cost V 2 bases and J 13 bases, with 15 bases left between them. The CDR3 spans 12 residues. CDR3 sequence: CASSFDSRPGYF. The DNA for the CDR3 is TGTGCCAGCAGCTTCGACAGCCGCCCGGGGTACTTC.